These 6 T cell receptor beta chains were all obtained from the same sample, sequenced in a study of cytomegalovirus exposure and HLA in healthy donors (dated by TCRdb to about 2017). The method behind the library was the immunoSEQ multiplex PCR assay. The multiplex PCR relied on a mix of 60 forward primers for TCR Vbeta segments and 13 reverse primers for TCR Jbeta segments. In its TCRdb copy, this immuneACCESS table keeps in-frame sequences only and misses some clones. Where compared with another copy, unresolved V genes explain less than half of these, and the others have no known cause. The table for this sample lists about 130,000 clones; 75% to 85% of them were counted only once. The ten largest clones take up 1% of the sample. Sequenced: PBMCs. These TCRs come from a middle-aged man in good health and CMV-seronegative.

The genes are TRBV7-8 and TRBJ2-7, with 8 bases matching TRBD1. The length of the CDR3 is 16 residues. The V gene's germline CDR1 is SGHVS and CDR2 FQNEAQ. The V and J ends lost 0 bases and 4 bases, in that order; junction bases with no gene match: 8. The CDR3 bases are TGTGCCAGCAGCTTAGCGTCGCAGGGGGCCGGGTACGAGCAGTACTTC. Its protein is CASSLASQGAGYEQYF.

The rearrangement joins TRBV7-2 to TRBJ1-4; D not resolved. The germline V gene encodes CDR1 SGHTA and CDR2 FQGNSA. This CDR3 comprises 13 residues. Deletions cut 4 bases from V and 8 bases from J, with 11 bases between. The CDR3: CASSSQKEEKLFF. CDR3 DNA sequence: TGTGCCAGCAGCTCCCAGAAAGAAGAAAAACTGTTTTTT.

The CDR3 nucleotides read TGTGCCAGCAGGCGACAGGGGTACTATGGCTACACCTTC. The encoded protein is CASRRQGYYGYTF. The rearrangement joins TRBV28 to TRBJ1-2; 8 bases align to TRBD1. After removal of 6 bases from V and 3 bases from J, the junction contained 3 bases not matched to a gene. The CDR3 has 13 amino acids. The germline CDR1 and CDR2 sequences are MDHEN and SYDVKM.

The CDR3 loop is CASSLVGQGYGYTF. The CDR3 DNA follows: TGTGCCAGCAGCTTAGTGGGACAGGGGTATGGCTACACCTTC. The J gene is TRBJ1-2, the V gene TRBV7-2, with 10 bases fitting TRBD1. Losses at the gene ends were 1 base for V and 5 bases for J; bases not matched to a gene: 1. This CDR3 is 14 amino acids long. The germline CDR1 and CDR2 sequences are SGHTA and FQGNSA.

V is TRBV6-5 and J is TRBJ1-5, with D perhaps matching TRBD1 (5 bases). Trimming took off 0 bases at V and 1 base at J, with 7 bases between the two ends. CDR1 is MNHEY and CDR2 is SVGAGI in the germline V gene. This CDR3 has 15 amino acids. CDR3 region: CASSYSGGSNQPQHF. The CDR3 DNA reads as TGTGCCAGCAGTTACTCGGGGGGGAGCAATCAGCCCCAGCATTTT.

Comment on this clone: At the DNA level, this CDR3 is encoded by other sequences in the same sample as well. The rearrangement links TRBV4-1 to TRBJ1-1, with 9 bases lining up with TRBD1. The length of the CDR3 is 16 residues. V lost 1 base to trimming and J lost 0 bases; unmatched junction nucleotides: 3. Germline loops: CDR1 MGHRA, CDR2 YSYEKL. The CDR3 reads CASSQGDRDMNTEAFF. Written as DNA, the CDR3 is TGCGCCAGCAGCCAAGGGGACAGGGACATGAACACTGAAGCTTTCTTT.